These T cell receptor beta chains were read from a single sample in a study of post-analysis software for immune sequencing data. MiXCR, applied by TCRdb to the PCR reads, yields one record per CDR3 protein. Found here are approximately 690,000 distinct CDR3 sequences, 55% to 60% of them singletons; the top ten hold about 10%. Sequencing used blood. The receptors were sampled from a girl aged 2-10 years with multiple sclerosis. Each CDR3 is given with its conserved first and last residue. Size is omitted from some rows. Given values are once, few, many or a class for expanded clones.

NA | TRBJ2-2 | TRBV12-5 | CASGLGQAPRTGELFF
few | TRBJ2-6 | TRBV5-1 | CASREPGTAGANVLTF
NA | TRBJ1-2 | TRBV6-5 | CASRYRDRLYGYTF
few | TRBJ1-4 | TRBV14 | CASSQDRGEKLFF
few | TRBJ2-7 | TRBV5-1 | CASSWGGGRSSYEQYF
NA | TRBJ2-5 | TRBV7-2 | CASSLETSRHEQYF
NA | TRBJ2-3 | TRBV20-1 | CSATPGQGRTDTQYF
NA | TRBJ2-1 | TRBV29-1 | CSVLGAGGGYNEQFF
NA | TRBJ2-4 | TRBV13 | CASSLGGSSGTAGIQYF
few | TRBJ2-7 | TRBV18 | CASSPTRTGSYEQYF
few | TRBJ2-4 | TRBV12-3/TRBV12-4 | CASSFRDRENIQYF
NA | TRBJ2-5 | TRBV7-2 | CASSQAGAAQETQYF
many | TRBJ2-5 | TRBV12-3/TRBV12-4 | CASSSGGETQYF
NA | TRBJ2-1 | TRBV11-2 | CASSLVARGLYNEQFF
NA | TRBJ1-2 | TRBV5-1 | CASSLDGGAAYGYTF
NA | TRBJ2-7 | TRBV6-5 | CASSYSPDSSYEQYF
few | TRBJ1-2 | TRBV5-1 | CASSLEQGYRVYTF
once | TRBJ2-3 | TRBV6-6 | CASSYSLGKDTQYF
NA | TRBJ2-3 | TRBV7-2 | CASRSGLAGPDTQYF
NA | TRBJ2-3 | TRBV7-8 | CASSPRQKTGVSTDTQYF
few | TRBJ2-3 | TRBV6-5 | CASRYSDTQYF
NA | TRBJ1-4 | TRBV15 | CATSSPDSLNEKLFF
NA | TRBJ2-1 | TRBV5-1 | CASSPGGRAEQFF
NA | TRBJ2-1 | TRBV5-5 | CASSLVGDNERFF
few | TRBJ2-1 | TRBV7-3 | CASSDGTSKRQFF